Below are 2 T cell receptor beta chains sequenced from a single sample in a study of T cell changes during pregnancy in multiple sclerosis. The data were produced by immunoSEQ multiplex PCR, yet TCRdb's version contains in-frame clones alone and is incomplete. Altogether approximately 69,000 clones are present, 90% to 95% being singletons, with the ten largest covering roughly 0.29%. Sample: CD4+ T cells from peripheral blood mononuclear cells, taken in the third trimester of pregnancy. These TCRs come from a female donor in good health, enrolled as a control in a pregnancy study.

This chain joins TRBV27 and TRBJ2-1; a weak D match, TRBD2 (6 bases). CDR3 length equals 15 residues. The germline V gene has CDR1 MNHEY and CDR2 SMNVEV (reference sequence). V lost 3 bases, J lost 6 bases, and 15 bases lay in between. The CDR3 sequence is CASSFGSGSLNEQFF. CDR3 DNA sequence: TGTGCCAGCAGTTTTGGTAGCGGCAGTCTCAATGAGCAGTTCTTC.

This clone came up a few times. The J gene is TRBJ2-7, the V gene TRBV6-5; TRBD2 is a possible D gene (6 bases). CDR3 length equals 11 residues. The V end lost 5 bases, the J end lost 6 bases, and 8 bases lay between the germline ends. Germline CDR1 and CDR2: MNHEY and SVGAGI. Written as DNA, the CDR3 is TGTGCCAGCAGTGGAGGGACCGAGCAGTACTTC. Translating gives CASSGGTEQYF.